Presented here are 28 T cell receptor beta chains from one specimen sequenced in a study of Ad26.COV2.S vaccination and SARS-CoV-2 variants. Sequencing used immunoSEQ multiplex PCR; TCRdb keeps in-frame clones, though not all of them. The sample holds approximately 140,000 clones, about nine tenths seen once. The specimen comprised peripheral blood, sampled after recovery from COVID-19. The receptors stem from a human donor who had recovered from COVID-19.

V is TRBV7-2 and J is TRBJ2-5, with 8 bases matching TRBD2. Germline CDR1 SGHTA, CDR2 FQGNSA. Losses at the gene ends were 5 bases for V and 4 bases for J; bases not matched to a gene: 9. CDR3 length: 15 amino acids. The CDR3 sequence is CASSAIRGGGETQYF. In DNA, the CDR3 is TGTGCCAGCAGCGCCATACGGGGGGGCGGAGAGACCCAGTACTTC.

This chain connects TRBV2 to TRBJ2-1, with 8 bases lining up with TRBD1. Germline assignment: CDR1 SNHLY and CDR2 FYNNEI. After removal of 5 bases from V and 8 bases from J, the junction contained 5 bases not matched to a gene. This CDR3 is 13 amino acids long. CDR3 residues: CASSTQGAYEQFF. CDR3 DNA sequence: TGTGCCAGCAGTACTCAGGGGGCCTATGAGCAGTTCTTC. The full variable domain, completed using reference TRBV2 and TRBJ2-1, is EPEVTQTPSHQVTQMGQEVILRCVPISNHLYFYWYRQILGQKVEFLVSFYNNEISEKSEIFDDQFSVERPDGSNFTLKIRSTKLEDSAMYFCASSTQGAYEQFFGPGTRLTVL.

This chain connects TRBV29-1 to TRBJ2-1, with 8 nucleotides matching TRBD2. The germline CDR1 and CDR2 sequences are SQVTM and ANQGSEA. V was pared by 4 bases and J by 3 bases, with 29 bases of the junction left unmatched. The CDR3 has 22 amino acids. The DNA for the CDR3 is TGCAGCGTTGGACCGGGGGGGGTTGGGAGGCGGGCGTTTCTTCCCAACTACAATGAGCAGTTCTTC. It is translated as CSVGPGGVGRRAFLPNYNEQFF.

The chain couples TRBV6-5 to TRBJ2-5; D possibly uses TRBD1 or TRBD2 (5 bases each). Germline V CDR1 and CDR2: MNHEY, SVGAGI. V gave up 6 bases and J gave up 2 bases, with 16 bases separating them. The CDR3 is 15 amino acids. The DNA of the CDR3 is TGTGCCAGCAGCCACTCGAGGGGCATTCAAGAGACCCAGTACTTC. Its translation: CASSHSRGIQETQYF.

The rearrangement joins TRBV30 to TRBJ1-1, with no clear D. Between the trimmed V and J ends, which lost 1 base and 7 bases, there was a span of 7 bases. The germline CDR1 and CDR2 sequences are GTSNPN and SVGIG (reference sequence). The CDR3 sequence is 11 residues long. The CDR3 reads CAWSAISEAFF. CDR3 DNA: TGTGCCTGGAGTGCGATAAGTGAAGCTTTCTTT. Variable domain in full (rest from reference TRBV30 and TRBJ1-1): SQTIHQWPATLVQPVGSPLSLECTVEGTSNPNLYWYRQAAGRGLQLLFYSVGIGQISSEVPQNLSASRPQDRQFILSSKKLLLSDSGFYLCAWSAISEAFFGQGTRLTVV.

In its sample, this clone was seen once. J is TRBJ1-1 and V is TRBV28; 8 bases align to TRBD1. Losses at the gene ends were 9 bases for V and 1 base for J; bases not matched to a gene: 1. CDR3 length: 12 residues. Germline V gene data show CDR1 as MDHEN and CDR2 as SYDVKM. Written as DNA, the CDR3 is TGTGCCAGTGACAGGGGGAACACTGAAGCTTTCTTT. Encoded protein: CASDRGNTEAFF.

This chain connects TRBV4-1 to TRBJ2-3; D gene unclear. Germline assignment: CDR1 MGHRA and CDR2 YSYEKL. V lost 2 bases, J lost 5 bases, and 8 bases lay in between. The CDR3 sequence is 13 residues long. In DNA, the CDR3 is TGCGCCAGCAGCCAACAGAGGTTAGATACGCAGTATTTT. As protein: CASSQQRLDTQYF.

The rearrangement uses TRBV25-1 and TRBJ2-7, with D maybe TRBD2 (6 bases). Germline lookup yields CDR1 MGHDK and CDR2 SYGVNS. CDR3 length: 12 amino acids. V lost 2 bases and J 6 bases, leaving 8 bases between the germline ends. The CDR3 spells CASSEGEVEQYF. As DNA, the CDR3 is TGTGCCAGCAGTGAAGGGGAGGTCGAGCAGTACTTC.

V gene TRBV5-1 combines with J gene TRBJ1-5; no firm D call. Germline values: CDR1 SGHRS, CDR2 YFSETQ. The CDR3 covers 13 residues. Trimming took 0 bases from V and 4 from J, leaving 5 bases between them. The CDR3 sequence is CASSLDPNQPQHF. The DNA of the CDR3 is TGCGCCAGCAGCTTGGACCCAAATCAGCCCCAGCATTTT.

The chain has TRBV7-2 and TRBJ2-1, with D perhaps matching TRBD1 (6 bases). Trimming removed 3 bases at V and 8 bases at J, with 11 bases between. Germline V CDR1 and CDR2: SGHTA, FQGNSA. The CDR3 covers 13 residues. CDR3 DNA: TGTGCCAGCAGCTTCCTACAGGGCGATGAGCAGTTCTTC. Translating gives CASSFLQGDEQFF.

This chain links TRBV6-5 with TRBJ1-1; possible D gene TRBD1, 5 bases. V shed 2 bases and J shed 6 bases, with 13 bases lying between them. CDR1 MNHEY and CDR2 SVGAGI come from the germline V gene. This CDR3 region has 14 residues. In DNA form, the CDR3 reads TGTGCCAGCAGTTACAGCGGGGGGACCGCTGAAGCTTTCTTT. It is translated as CASSYSGGTAEAFF.

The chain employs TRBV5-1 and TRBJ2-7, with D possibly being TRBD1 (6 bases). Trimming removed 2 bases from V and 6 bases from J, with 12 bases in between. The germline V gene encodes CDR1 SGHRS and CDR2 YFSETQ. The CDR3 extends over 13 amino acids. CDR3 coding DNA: TGCGCCAGCAGCTTCGACAGGATGAGCGAGCAGTACTTC. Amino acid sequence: CASSFDRMSEQYF.

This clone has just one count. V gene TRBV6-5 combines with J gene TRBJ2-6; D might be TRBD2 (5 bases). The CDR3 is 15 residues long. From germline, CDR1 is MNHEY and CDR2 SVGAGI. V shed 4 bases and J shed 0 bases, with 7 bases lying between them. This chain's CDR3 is CASSFGVSGANVLTF. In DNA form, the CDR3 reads TGTGCCAGCAGTTTCGGGGTCTCTGGGGCCAACGTCCTGACTTTC.

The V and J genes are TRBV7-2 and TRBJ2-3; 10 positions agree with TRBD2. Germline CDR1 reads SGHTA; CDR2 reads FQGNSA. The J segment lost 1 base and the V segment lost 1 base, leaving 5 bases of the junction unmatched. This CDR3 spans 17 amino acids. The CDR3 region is CASSLGKTSGGTDTQYF. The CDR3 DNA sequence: TGTGCCAGCAGCTTAGGTAAAACTAGCGGGGGCACAGATACGCAGTATTTT.

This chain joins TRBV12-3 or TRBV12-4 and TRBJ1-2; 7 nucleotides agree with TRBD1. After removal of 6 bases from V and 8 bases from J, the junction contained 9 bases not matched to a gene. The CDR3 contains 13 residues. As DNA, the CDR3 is TGTGCCAGCAGCCCGCGGACAGGAAGCGGCTACACCTTC. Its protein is CASSPRTGSGYTF.

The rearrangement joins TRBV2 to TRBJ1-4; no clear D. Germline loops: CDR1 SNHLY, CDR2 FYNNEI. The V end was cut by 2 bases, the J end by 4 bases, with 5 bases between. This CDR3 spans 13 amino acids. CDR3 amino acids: CASSENGNEKLFF. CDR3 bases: TGTGCCAGCAGTGAAAACGGTAATGAAAAACTGTTTTTT.

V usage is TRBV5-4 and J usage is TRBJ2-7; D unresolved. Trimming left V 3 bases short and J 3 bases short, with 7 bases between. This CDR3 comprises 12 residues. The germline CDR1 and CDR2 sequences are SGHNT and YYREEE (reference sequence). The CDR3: CASSSGNYEQYF. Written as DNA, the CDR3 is TGTGCCAGCAGCTCAGGCAACTACGAGCAGTACTTC.

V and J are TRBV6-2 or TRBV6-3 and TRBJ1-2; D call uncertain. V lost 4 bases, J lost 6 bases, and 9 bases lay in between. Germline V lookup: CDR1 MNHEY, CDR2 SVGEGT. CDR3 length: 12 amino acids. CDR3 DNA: TGTGCCAGCAGTTTGACTGCGGATGGCTACACCTTC. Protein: CASSLTADGYTF.

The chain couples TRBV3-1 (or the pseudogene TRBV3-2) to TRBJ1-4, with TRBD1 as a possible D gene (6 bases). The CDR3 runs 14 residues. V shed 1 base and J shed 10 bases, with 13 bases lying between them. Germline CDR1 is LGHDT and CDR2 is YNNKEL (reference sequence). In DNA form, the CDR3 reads TGTGCCAGCAGCCAAGTAGTGGGGGCGGGAAAACTGTTTTTT. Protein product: CASSQVVGAGKLFF.

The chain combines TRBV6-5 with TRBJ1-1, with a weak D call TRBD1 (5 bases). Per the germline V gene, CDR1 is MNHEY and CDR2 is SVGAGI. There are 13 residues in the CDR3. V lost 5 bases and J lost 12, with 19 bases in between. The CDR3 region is CASSKPGGSQTFF. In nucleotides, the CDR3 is TGTGCCAGCAGTAAACCCGGGGGATCGCAGACTTTCTTT.

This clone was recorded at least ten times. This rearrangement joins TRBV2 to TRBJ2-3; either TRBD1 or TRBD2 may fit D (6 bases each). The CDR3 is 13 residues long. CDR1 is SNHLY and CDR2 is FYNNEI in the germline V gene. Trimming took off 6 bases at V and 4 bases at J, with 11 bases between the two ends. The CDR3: CASRAGEADTQYF. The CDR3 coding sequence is TGTGCCAGCAGGGCAGGGGAGGCAGATACGCAGTATTTT.

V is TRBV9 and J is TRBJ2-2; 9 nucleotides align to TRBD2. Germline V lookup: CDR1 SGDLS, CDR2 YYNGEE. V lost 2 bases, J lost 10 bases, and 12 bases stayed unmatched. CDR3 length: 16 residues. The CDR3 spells CASSVRGGGAVEELFF. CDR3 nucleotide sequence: TGTGCCAGCAGCGTGAGAGGCGGGGGGGCCGTAGAGGAGCTGTTTTTT.

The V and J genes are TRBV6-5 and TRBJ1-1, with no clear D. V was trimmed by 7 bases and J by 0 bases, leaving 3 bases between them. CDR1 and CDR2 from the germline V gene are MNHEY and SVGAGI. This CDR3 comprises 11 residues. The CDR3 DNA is TGTGCCAGCACGGTGAACACTGAAGCTTTCTTT. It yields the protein CASTVNTEAFF.

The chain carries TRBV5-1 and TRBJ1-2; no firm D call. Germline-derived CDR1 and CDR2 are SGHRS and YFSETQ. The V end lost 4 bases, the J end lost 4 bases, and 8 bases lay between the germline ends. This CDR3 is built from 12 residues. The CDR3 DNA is TGCGCCAGCAGCCCCAGAGGCTATGGCTACACCTTC. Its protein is CASSPRGYGYTF.

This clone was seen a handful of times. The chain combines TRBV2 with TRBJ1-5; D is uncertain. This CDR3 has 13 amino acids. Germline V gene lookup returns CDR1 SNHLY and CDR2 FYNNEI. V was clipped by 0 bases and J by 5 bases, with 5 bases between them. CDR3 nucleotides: TGTGCCAGCAGTGAAGCAGGGTATCAGCCCCAGCATTTT. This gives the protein CASSEAGYQPQHF.

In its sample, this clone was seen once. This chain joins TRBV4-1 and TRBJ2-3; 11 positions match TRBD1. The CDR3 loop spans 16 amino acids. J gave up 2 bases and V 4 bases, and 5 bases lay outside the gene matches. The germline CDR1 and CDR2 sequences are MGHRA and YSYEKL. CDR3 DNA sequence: TGCGCCAGCAGCCCGCGGGACAGGGGGAACACAGATACGCAGTATTTT. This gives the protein CASSPRDRGNTDTQYF.

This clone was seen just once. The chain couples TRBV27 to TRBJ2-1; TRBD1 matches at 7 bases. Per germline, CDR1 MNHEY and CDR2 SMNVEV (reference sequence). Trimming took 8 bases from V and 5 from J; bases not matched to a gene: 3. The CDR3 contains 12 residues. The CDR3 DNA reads TGTGCCAGCTCCGGACAGGACAATGAGCAGTTCTTC. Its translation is CASSGQDNEQFF.

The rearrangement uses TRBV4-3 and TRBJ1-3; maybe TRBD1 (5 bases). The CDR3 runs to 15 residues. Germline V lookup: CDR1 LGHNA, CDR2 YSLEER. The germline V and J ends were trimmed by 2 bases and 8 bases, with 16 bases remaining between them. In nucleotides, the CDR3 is TGCGCCAGCAGCCAAAGGAGGGCGAGGGGCCACACCATATATTTT. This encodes CASSQRRARGHTIYF.